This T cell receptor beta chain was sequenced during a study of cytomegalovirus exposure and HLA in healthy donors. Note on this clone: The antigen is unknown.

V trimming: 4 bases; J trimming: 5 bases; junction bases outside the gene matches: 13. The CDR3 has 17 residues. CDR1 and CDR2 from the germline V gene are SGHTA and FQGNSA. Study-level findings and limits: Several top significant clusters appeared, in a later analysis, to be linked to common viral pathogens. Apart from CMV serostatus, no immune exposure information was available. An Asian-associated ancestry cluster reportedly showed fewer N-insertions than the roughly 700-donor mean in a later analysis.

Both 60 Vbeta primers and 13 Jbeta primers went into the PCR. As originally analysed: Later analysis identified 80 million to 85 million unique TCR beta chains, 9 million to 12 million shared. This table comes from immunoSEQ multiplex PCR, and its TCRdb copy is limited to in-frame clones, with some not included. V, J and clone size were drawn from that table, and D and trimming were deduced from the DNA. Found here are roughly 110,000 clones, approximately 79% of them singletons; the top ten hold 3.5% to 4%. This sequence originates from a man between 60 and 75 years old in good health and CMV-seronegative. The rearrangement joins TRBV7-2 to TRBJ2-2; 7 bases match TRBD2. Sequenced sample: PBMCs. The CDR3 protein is CASSSTSAHSWTGELFF. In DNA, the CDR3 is TGTGCCAGCAGCTCCACTAGCGCCCATAGTTGGACCGGGGAGCTGTTTTTT.